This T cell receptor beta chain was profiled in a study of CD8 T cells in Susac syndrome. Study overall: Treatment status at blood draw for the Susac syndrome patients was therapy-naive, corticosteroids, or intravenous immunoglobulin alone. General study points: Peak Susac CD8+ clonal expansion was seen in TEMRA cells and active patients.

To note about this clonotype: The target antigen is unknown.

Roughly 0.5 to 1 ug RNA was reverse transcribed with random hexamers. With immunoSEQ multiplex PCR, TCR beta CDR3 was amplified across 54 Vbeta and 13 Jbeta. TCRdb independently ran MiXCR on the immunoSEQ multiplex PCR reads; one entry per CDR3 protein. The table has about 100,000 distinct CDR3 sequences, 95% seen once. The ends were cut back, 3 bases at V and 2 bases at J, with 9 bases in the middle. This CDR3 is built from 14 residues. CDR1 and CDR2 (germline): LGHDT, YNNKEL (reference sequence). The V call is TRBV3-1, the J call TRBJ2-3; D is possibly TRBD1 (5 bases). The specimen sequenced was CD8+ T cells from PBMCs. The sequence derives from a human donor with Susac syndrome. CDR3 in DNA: TGTGCCAGCAGCCATCCAGGGTACACAGATACGCAGTATTTT. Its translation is CASSHPGYTDTQYF.